Listed below are T cell receptor beta chains from one sample, sequenced in a study of vaccination and CD4 T cells after COVID-19. TCRdb processed the PCR reads anew with MiXCR; each CDR3 protein has one entry. The sample lists 20,000 to 25,000 distinct CDR3 sequences, roughly three fifths occurring once. The sample consisted of CD4+ T cells from blood, taken before SARS-CoV-2 vaccination. Receptors were obtained from a human donor who had recovered from COVID-19. Each CDR3 is given without its conserved first and last residue. The listing skips clone size in some rows; elsewhere it reads once, few, many or a size class.

size: .
J: TRBJ2-7
V: TRBV12-3/TRBV12-4
CDR3: ASSLQAFIYEQY

size: .
J: TRBJ1-2
V: TRBV6-1
CDR3: ASRDTSGDGYT

size: .
J: TRBJ2-1
V: TRBV28
CDR3: ASSLFAGQGRHEQF

size: few
J: TRBJ2-7
V: TRBV11-2
CDR3: ASSWIRGTYEQY

size: few
J: TRBJ2-1
V: TRBV20-1
CDR3: SARTSGRASDEMRAF

size: .
J: TRBJ1-2
V: TRBV28
CDR3: ASSWGRALNYGYT

size: few
J: TRBJ1-5
V: TRBV20-1
CDR3: SARQGNQPQH

size: .
J: TRBJ1-5
V: TRBV4-1
CDR3: ASSQDIGDTRSWPQH

size: .
J: TRBJ2-7
V: TRBV20-1
CDR3: SATWDRTYEQY

size: .
J: TRBJ1-2
V: TRBV6-5
CDR3: ASSYSPSNYGYT

size: .
J: TRBJ2-3
V: TRBV19
CDR3: ASSIKGPDTQY

size: .
J: TRBJ2-5
V: TRBV6-1
CDR3: ASTRAGGKETQY

size: .
J: TRBJ1-2
V: TRBV28
CDR3: ASSSTGLDYGYT

size: few
J: TRBJ2-6
V: TRBV24-1
CDR3: ATSPSSGASSGANVLT

size: once
J: TRBJ2-7
V: TRBV5-4
CDR3: ASSMGRTYEQY